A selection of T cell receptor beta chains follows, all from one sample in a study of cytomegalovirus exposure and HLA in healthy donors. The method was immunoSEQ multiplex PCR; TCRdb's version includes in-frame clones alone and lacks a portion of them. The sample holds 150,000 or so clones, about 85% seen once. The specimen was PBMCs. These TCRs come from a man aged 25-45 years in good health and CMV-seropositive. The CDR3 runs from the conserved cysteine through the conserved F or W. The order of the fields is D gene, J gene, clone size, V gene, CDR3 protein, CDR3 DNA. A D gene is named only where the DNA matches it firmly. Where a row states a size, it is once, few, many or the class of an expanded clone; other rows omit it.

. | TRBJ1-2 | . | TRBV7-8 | CASSSNRVSYGYTF | TGTGCCAGCAGCTCTAACAGGGTCAGCTATGGCTACACCTTC
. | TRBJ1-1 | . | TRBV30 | CAWRFLRGTEAFF | TGTGCCTGGAGATTTCTGCGAGGGACTGAAGCTTTCTTT
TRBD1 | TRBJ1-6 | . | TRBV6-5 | CASSRLEGAHSPLHF | TGTGCCAGCAGTCGTTTAGAGGGGGCGCATTCACCCCTCCACTTT
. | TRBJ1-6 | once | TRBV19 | CASSLGRQVMSPLHF | TGTGCCAGTAGTTTGGGGAGACAGGTAATGTCACCCCTCCACTTT
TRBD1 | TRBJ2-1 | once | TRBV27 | CASRTGQGNNEQFF | TGTGCCAGCCGAACCGGACAGGGGAACAATGAGCAGTTCTTC
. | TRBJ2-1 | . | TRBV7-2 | CASSRPGLLVREQFF | TGTGCCAGCAGCCGCCCGGGCCTACTAGTTCGTGAGCAGTTCTTC
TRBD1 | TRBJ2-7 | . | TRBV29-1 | CSVLRDRSSYEQYF | TGCAGCGTCCTACGGGACAGGAGCTCCTACGAGCAGTACTTC
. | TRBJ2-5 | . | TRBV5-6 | CASSLLRTQETQYF | TGTGCCAGCAGCTTGTTGAGAACTCAAGAGACCCAGTACTTC
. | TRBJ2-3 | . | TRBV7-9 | CASSHYRGTDTQYF | TGTGCCAGCAGTCATTACAGGGGCACAGATACGCAGTATTTT
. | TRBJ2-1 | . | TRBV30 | CAWSVYRNEQFF | TGTGCCTGGAGTGTTTATAGAAATGAGCAGTTCTTC
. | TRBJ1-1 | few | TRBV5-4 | CASSLEPLQYAEAFF | TGTGCCAGCAGCTTGGAGCCCCTCCAATACGCTGAAGCTTTCTTT
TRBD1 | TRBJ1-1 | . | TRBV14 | CASSQFRDRGLKAFF | TGTGCCAGCAGCCAATTTCGGGACAGGGGCTTGAAAGCTTTCTTT
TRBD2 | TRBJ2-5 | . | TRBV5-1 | CASSLVLAGQETQYF | TGCGCCAGCAGCTTGGTTCTAGCGGGGCAAGAGACCCAGTACTTC
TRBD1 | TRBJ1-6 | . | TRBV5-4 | CASSYDRGPSPLHF | TGTGCCAGCAGCTATGACAGGGGGCCTTCACCCCTCCACTTT
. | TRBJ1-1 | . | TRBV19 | CASSISLNTEAFF | TGTGCCAGTAGTATTAGCCTGAACACTGAAGCTTTCTTT
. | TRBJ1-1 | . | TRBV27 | CASSFFLGPLGGTEAFF | TGTGCCAGCAGTTTTTTCTTAGGGCCCCTGGGGGGCACTGAAGCTTTCTTT
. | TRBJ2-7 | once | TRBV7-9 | CASSGAGGYEQYF | TGTGCCAGCAGCGGGGCCGGAGGGTACGAGCAGTACTTC
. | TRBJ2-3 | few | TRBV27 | CASSSSSGLGTDTQYF | TGTGCCAGCAGTTCCTCATCAGGGCTCGGCACAGATACGCAGTATTTT
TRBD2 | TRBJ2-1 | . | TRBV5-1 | CASSSRLAGSNEQFF | TGCGCCAGCAGCTCTCGACTAGCAGGCTCCAATGAGCAGTTCTTC
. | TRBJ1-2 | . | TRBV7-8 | CASSSDGDYGYTF | TGTGCCAGCAGCTCCGACGGAGACTATGGCTACACCTTC
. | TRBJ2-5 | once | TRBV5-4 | CASSFALAQETQYF | TGTGCCAGCAGCTTTGCATTAGCCCAAGAGACCCAGTACTTC